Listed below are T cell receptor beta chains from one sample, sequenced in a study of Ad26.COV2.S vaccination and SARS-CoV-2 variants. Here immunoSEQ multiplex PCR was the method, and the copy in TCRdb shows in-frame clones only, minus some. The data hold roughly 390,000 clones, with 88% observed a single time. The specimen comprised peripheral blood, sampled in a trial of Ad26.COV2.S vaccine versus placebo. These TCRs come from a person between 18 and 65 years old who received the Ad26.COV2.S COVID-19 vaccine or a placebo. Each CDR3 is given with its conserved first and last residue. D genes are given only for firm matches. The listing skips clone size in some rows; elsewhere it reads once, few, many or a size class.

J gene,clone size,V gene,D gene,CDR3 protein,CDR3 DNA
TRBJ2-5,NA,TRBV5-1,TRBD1,CASSLGQGRQETQYF,TGCGCCAGCAGCTTGGGACAGGGGAGACAAGAGACCCAGTACTTC
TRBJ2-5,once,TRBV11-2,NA,CASSFYRGSETQYF,TGTGCCAGCAGCTTTTACCGGGGTTCGGAGACCCAGTACTTC
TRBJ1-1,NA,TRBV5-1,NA,CASSFRPGALNTEAFF,TGCGCCAGCAGCTTCAGGCCAGGGGCCCTGAACACTGAAGCTTTCTTT
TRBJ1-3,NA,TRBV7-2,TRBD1,CASSSDREIGNTIYF,TGTGCCAGCAGCTCGGACAGGGAAATTGGAAACACCATATATTTT
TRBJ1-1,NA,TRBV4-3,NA,CASSQDVRLNTEAFF,TGCGCCAGCAGCCAAGATGTCAGACTGAACACTGAAGCTTTCTTT
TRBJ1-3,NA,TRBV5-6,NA,CASSLVGAGNTIYF,TGTGCCAGCAGCTTGGTAGGGGCTGGAAACACCATATATTTT
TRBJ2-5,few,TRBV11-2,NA,CASSLGVDPATNQETQYF,TGTGCCAGCAGCTTAGGAGTCGATCCAGCGACGAACCAAGAGACCCAGTACTTC
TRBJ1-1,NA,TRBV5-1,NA,CASSYRHDTEAFF,TGCGCCAGCAGCTACCGACACGACACTGAAGCTTTCTTT
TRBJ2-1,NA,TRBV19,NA,CASSTISGGDHNEQFF,TGTGCCAGTAGTACCATTAGCGGAGGGGACCACAATGAGCAGTTCTTC
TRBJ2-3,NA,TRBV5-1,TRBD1,CASSQRTDRGVTDTQYF,TGCGCCAGCAGCCAAAGAACAGACAGGGGAGTCACAGATACGCAGTATTTT
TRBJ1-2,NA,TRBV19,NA,CASSSRRGPNYGYTF,TGTGCCAGTAGTTCCCGCAGGGGCCCTAACTATGGCTACACCTTC
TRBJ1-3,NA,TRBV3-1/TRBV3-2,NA,CASSPSDRYSGNTIYF,TGTGCCAGCAGCCCATCCGACAGGTACTCTGGAAACACCATATATTTT
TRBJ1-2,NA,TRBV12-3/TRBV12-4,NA,CASSLGTVTRTF,TGTGCCAGCAGTTTAGGAACGGTGACTCGCACCTTC
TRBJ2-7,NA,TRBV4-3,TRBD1,CASSHGGPRDRLSSYEQYF,TGCGCCAGCAGCCACGGAGGACCCCGGGACAGGTTGAGCTCCTACGAGCAGTACTTC
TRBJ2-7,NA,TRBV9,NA,CASSPEWGPYEQYF,TGTGCCAGCAGCCCTGAGTGGGGCCCCTACGAGCAGTACTTC
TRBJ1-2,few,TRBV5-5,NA,CASSLGGPIGYGYTF,TGTGCCAGCAGCTTGGGTGGGCCCATTGGATATGGCTACACCTTC
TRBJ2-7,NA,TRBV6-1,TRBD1,CASSEWGGDRSYEQYF,TGTGCCAGCAGTGAATGGGGTGGGGACAGGAGTTACGAGCAGTACTTC
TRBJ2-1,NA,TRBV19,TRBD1,CASSSPGTGGRYNEQFF,TGTGCCAGTAGTAGCCCCGGGACAGGGGGCCGGTACAATGAGCAGTTCTTC
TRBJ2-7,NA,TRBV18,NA,CASSPGGRDTYEQYF,TGTGCCAGCTCACCGGGGGGCAGAGACACCTACGAGCAGTACTTC
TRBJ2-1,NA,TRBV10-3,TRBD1,CAISGPGQLSSQSYNEQFF,TGTGCCATCAGTGGACCGGGACAGCTTTCGTCGCAGTCCTACAATGAGCAGTTCTTC
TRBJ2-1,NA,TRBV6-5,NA,CASSFYPGIEQFF,TGTGCCAGCAGTTTCTATCCCGGGATTGAGCAGTTCTTC
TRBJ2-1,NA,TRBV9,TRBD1,CASSVRGTGLVSYNEQFF,TGTGCCAGCAGCGTGCGCGGGACAGGATTAGTCTCCTACAATGAGCAGTTCTTC
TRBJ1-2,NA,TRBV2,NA,CASSGRGYYGYTF,TGTGCCAGCAGTGGAAGGGGGTACTATGGCTACACCTTC
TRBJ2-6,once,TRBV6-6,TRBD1,CASTPTGGGANVLTF,TGTGCCAGCACACCGACAGGGGGTGGGGCCAACGTCCTGACTTTC
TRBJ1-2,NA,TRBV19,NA,CASSLSSTRGRLYGYTF,TGTGCCAGTAGTCTATCCTCAACAAGGGGACGGCTTTATGGCTACACCTTC
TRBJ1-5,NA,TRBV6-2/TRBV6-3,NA,CASSYEGGSNQPQHF,TGTGCCAGCAGTTATGAAGGGGGAAGCAATCAGCCCCAGCATTTT
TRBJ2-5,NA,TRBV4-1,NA,CASSQFGSKETQYF,TGCGCCAGCAGCCAATTTGGATCGAAGGAGACCCAGTACTTC
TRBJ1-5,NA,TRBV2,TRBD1,CASRPQGVRNQPQHF,TGTGCCAGCAGACCACAGGGGGTGCGAAATCAGCCCCAGCATTTT
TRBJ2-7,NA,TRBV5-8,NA,CASSLLMGVSYEQYF,TGTGCCAGCAGCTTGTTGATGGGTGTCTCCTACGAGCAGTACTTC
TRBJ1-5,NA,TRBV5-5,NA,CASSFGYSNQPQHF,TGTGCCAGCAGCTTCGGGTATAGCAATCAGCCCCAGCATTTT
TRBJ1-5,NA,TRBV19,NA,CASNAGGASNQPQHF,TGTGCCAGTAACGCGGGAGGGGCTAGCAATCAGCCCCAGCATTTT
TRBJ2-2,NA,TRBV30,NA,CARRGSGTGELFF,TGTGCCCGGAGGGGGTCGGGCACCGGGGAGCTGTTTTTT
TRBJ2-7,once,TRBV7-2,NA,CASSLPPVLSHTYEQYF,TGTGCCAGCAGCTTACCCCCGGTGTTGTCACACACCTACGAGCAGTACTTC